Each of the 32 T cell receptor beta chains below was sequenced from the same sample in a study of T cells in Graves' hyperthyroidism and ophthalmopathy. It was RNA transcripts that yielded the amplified TCR beta CDR3 regions. Researchers ran a first-round RT-PCR on the TCR CDR3 using the HTBI primer set. MiXCR, run by TCRdb on the multiplex PCR reads, gives a single entry per CDR3 protein. This table holds hundreds of thousands of distinct CDR3 sequences, approximately 15% found once. The specimen was blood. The receptors here all came from a woman aged 18-35 years with Graves' hyperthyroidism.

The V call is TRBV24-1, the J call TRBJ1-5; D is unclear. Germline lookup yields CDR1 KGHDR and CDR2 SFDVKD. Trimming removed 7 bases at V and 5 bases at J, with 11 bases between. CDR3 length equals 13 residues. The CDR3 DNA reads TGTGCCACCAGAGGACCGGGAGATCAGCCCCAGCATTTT. It specifies CATRGPGDQPQHF.

This sequence joins TRBV5-1 and TRBJ2-5, with D perhaps matching TRBD1 or TRBD2 (5 bases each). Looked up from germline, CDR1 is SGHRS and CDR2 is YFSETQ. The CDR3 contains 15 residues. V was shortened by 4 bases and J by 2 bases, with 15 bases between the two germline ends. The CDR3 DNA reads TGCGCCAGCAGCAGGGACCCTTCGCGTCAAGAGACCCAGTACTTC. Encoded protein: CASSRDPSRQETQYF.

In this sample, this clonotype turned up a few times. This chain connects TRBV27 to TRBJ1-5; D ambiguous. Germline V gives CDR1 MNHEY, CDR2 SMNVEV (reference sequence). The CDR3 consists of 14 residues. V was trimmed by 3 bases and J by 1 base, leaving 7 bases between them. In DNA, the CDR3 is TGTGCCAGCAGTTTGGAGTGGAGCAATCAGCCCCAGCATTTT. Residues: CASSLEWSNQPQHF.

This chain joins TRBV28 and TRBJ2-5, with D possibly TRBD2 on 5 matching bases. Trimming left V 6 bases short and J 1 base short, with 18 bases between. Germline CDR1 reads MDHEN; CDR2 reads SYDVKM. The CDR3 extends over 16 amino acids. CDR3 sequence: CASRQRPAEIQETQYF. The CDR3 DNA sequence: TGTGCCAGCAGGCAAAGACCAGCGGAGATCCAAGAGACCCAGTACTTC.

This clonotype was found many times. The chain combines TRBV18 with TRBJ2-1; D not certain. This CDR3 has 15 amino acids. The V end was cut by 3 bases, the J end by 4 bases, with 13 bases between. The germline V gene has CDR1 KGHSH and CDR2 LQKENI. Here the CDR3 reads CASSPLGLTYNEQFF. The DNA for the CDR3 is TGTGCCAGCTCACCTCTCGGGCTAACGTACAATGAGCAGTTCTTC.

A word on this clonotype: A much larger clone lies one base from this, so it may be a read error. The gene calls are TRBV6-4 and TRBJ2-2; 8 bases agree with TRBD1. Trimming removed 7 bases from V and 5 bases from J; junction bases left unmatched: 6. The CDR3 has 14 amino acids. Germline V gene sequence: CDR1 MRHNA, CDR2 SNTAGT. The CDR3 reads CASTATGATGELFF. Here the CDR3 DNA reads TGTGCCAGCACGGCGACAGGGGCTACCGGGGAGCTGTTTTTT.

V gene TRBV6-4 combines with J gene TRBJ2-1, with 11 bases fitting TRBD2. Germline V gene data show CDR1 as MRHNA and CDR2 as SNTAGT. J lost 5 bases, V lost 5 bases, and 5 bases had no gene match. The CDR3 totals 15 residues. CDR3 in amino acids: CASSSTSGDHNEQFF. As DNA, the CDR3 is TGTGCCAGCAGTTCGACTAGCGGGGACCACAATGAGCAGTTCTTC.

This clonotype occurred a few times. A junction end diverges from the germline sequence, so it may reflect a read error. J is TRBJ1-1 and V is TRBV10-3; 7 nucleotides match TRBD1. CDR1 and CDR2 from the germline V gene are ENHRY and SYGVKD. The CDR3 extends over 15 amino acids. CDR3 DNA: TGTGCCATCAGGTGGGCAGGGGGGTGGAACACTGAAGTTTTCTTT. This codes for CAIRWAGGWNTEVFF.

In this sample, this clonotype turned up many times. This chain joins TRBV2 and TRBJ1-1; D is unclear. CDR1 is SNHLY and CDR2 is FYNNEI in the germline V gene. Trimming took off 8 bases at V and 0 bases at J, with 10 bases between the two ends. CDR3 length: 13 residues. CDR3 in amino acids: CASSRTLNTEAFF. The CDR3 nucleotides are TGTGCCAGCTCCCGGACCTTGAACACTGAAGCTTTCTTT.

This clonotype was seen repeatedly, ten times or more. V gene TRBV20-1 combines with J gene TRBJ1-2; D is undetermined. V lost 0 bases, J lost 0 bases, and 8 bases lay in between. Germline CDR1 reads DFQATT; CDR2 reads SNEGSKA (reference sequence). CDR3 size: 14 residues. Here the CDR3 reads CSARDALSNYGYTF. CDR3 DNA sequence: TGCAGTGCTAGAGATGCCCTCTCTAACTATGGCTACACCTTC.

Remarks on this clonotype: Compared with germline, one end of the junction differs, possibly owing to a read error. This rearrangement joins TRBV6-1 to TRBJ2-7; no clear D. The germline CDR1 and CDR2 sequences are MNHNS and SASEGT. This CDR3 comprises 14 residues. The CDR3 protein is CASSEALNSNEQYF. The CDR3 DNA is TGTGCCAGCAGTGAAGCTCTCAACTCCAACGAGCAGTACTTC.

The V call is TRBV6-5, the J call TRBJ2-1, with 8 positions matching TRBD2. The V and J ends lost 0 bases and 6 bases, in that order; junction bases with no gene match: 7. The germline V gene has CDR1 MNHEY and CDR2 SVGAGI. The CDR3 is made up of 16 amino acids. This CDR3 reads CASSYSGLAGGNEQFF. The CDR3 DNA is TGTGCCAGCAGTTACTCGGGATTGGCGGGGGGCAATGAGCAGTTCTTC.

This clonotype has a handful of counts. V usage is TRBV7-2 and J usage is TRBJ2-1; D call uncertain. V dropped 4 bases and J dropped 1 base, with 14 bases sitting between them. This CDR3 contains 16 residues. From germline, CDR1 is SGHTA and CDR2 FQGNSA. CDR3 protein: CASSSLLGPSYNEQFF. CDR3 in DNA: TGTGCCAGCAGCTCCCTCCTGGGTCCGTCCTACAATGAGCAGTTCTTC.

This clonotype was counted ten times or more. This chain joins TRBV5-6 and TRBJ2-2, with D possibly TRBD2 on 6 matching bases. Per germline, CDR1 SGHDT and CDR2 YYEEEE. CDR3 length: 16 residues. V shed 4 bases and J shed 5 bases, with 18 bases lying between them. The CDR3 loop reads CASSPGGSRLTGELFF. DNA of the CDR3: TGTGCCAGCAGCCCTGGAGGGTCCCGGCTGACCGGGGAGCTGTTTTTT.

The sample holds a few counts of this clonotype. This chain uses TRBV19 with TRBJ1-5; perhaps TRBD1 as D (5 bases). The CDR3 consists of 15 residues. The germline V gene has CDR1 LNHDA and CDR2 SQIVND (reference sequence). The V end lost 7 bases, the J end lost 2 bases, and 15 bases lay between the germline ends. CDR3 in amino acids: CASIPGGVGNQPQHF. The CDR3 DNA follows: TGTGCCAGTATCCCGGGGGGGGTGGGCAATCAGCCCCAGCATTTT.

This clonotype has ten or more counts. This chain uses TRBV7-2 with TRBJ2-2; 15 nucleotides align to TRBD2. The CDR3 spans 20 residues. The germline CDR1 and CDR2 sequences are SGHTA and FQGNSA. V was pared by 3 bases and J by 5 bases, with 13 bases of the junction left unmatched. CDR3 protein: CASSLGTSGRRRGWTGELFF. CDR3 sequence (DNA): TGTGCCAGCAGCTTGGGGACTAGCGGGAGGCGCCGCGGGTGGACCGGGGAGCTGTTTTTT.

This clonotype appeared many times. This chain uses TRBV11-2 with TRBJ2-1; D gene uncertain. The CDR3 is 16 amino acids. Germline-derived CDR1 and CDR2 are SGHAT and FQNNGV. Trimming took off 7 bases at V and 1 base at J, with 17 bases between the two ends. The CDR3 loop is CASTDGRLRSYNEQFF. The CDR3 DNA is TGTGCCAGCACCGACGGCCGGTTAAGGTCCTACAATGAGCAGTTCTTC.

This clonotype has a count of ten or more. The V call is TRBV2, the J call TRBJ2-3; D may correspond to TRBD1 or TRBD2 (5 bases each). The germline V gene encodes CDR1 SNHLY and CDR2 FYNNEI. The V end lost 3 bases, the J end lost 6 bases, and 10 bases lay between the germline ends. This CDR3 region has 13 residues. Here the CDR3 DNA reads TGTGCCAGCAGTGAGGGGGAAGGGGATACGCAGTATTTT. Translating it yields CASSEGEGDTQYF.

The sample holds a few counts of this clonotype. The chain joins TRBV6-4 to TRBJ1-4; D possibly corresponds to TRBD1 (5 bases). Trimming removed 2 bases from V and 2 bases from J, with 6 bases in between. The CDR3 is 14 amino acids. Per germline, CDR1 MRHNA and CDR2 SNTAGT. The CDR3 loop is CASSDRDTNEKLFF. The DNA of the CDR3 is TGTGCCAGCAGTGACAGGGACACTAATGAAAAACTGTTTTTT.

The J gene is TRBJ2-1, the V gene TRBV7-9, with TRBD1 matching 12 bases. The CDR3 is 15 amino acids. With V trimmed by 2 bases and J by 8 bases, 4 bases remained unmatched. Per germline, CDR1 SEHNR and CDR2 FQNEAQ (reference sequence). The CDR3 loop reads CASSLLGTGGDEQFF. The CDR3 bases are TGTGCCAGCAGCTTACTAGGGACAGGGGGCGATGAGCAGTTCTTC.

V and J are TRBV7-6 and TRBJ1-3, with D perhaps TRBD1 (5 bases). V was pared by 1 base and J by 4 bases, with 17 bases between. Germline CDR1 reads SGHVS; CDR2 reads FNYEAQ. This CDR3 region has 17 residues. CDR3 bases: TGTGCCAGCAGCTTAGAACCGGGGACTCCTGTGGGAAACACCATATATTTT. This encodes CASSLEPGTPVGNTIYF.

This clonotype was detected a few times. The rearrangement joins TRBV27 to TRBJ2-1; the D gene could be TRBD1 or TRBD2 (5 bases each). Germline-derived CDR1 and CDR2 are MNHEY and SMNVEV (reference sequence). V lost 11 bases and J lost 4, with 12 bases in between. This CDR3 is 12 amino acids long. The DNA of the CDR3 is TGTGCCCCTAGGGGACCATACAATGAGCAGTTCTTC. Its translation: CAPRGPYNEQFF.

The rearrangement uses TRBV7-2 and TRBJ2-1; 9 positions agree with TRBD2. The CDR3 length is 19 residues. V was clipped by 1 base and J by 1 base; unmatched bases: 11. Germline V lookup: CDR1 SGHTA, CDR2 FQGNSA. The CDR3 here is CASSLGNSGGLRSYNEQFF. CDR3 in DNA: TGTGCCAGCAGCTTAGGCAATAGCGGGGGCCTTAGGTCCTACAATGAGCAGTTCTTC.

This clonotype was counted at least ten times. The chain links TRBV4-1 to TRBJ1-1, with D perhaps matching TRBD1 (6 bases). This CDR3 is built from 16 residues. CDR1 and CDR2 (germline): MGHRA, YSYEKL. V lost 3 bases and J lost 4, with 18 bases in between. CDR3 protein: CASSQVSGGLGTEAFF. CDR3 DNA sequence: TGCGCCAGCAGCCAGGTTTCGGGGGGCTTGGGCACTGAAGCTTTCTTT.

This clonotype came up once. This rearrangement joins TRBV20-1 to TRBJ2-1; D remains unclear. This CDR3 has 12 amino acids. With 1 base removed from V and 5 bases from J, the gap between germline ends came to 6 bases. CDR1 and CDR2 (germline): DFQATT, SNEGSKA (reference sequence). The CDR3: CSARGKNNEQFF. In DNA, the CDR3 is TGCAGTGCTAGAGGGAAAAACAATGAGCAGTTCTTC.

This clonotype was observed a few times. The rearrangement joins TRBV3-1 to TRBJ1-5; the D is unclear. The germline gives CDR1 LGHDT, CDR2 YNNKEL (reference sequence). The CDR3 covers 13 residues. V dropped 4 bases and J dropped 4 bases, with 8 bases sitting between them. The CDR3 spells CASSPGWNQPQHF. As DNA, the CDR3 is TGTGCCAGCAGCCCGGGATGGAATCAGCCCCAGCATTTT.

The chain is built from TRBV20-1 and TRBJ1-5; D might be TRBD1 (6 bases). This CDR3 is 15 amino acids long. Germline CDR1 reads DFQATT; CDR2 reads SNEGSKA (reference sequence). Trimming cost V 6 bases and J 5 bases, with 20 bases left between them. The CDR3 region is CSAAGTRALDQPQHF. The CDR3 coding sequence is TGCAGTGCCGCCGGGACAAGGGCCCTTGATCAGCCCCAGCATTTT.

As to this clonotype: Given the absence of the conserved phenylalanine or tryptophan at the CDR3 end, a read error is likely. The rearrangement links TRBV3-1 to TRBJ2-5; D remains ambiguous. Germline values: CDR1 LGHDT, CDR2 YNNKEL (reference sequence). Trimming removed 4 bases from V and 4 bases from J, with 4 bases in between. The CDR3 sequence is 11 residues long. The DNA for the CDR3 is TGTGCCAGCAGCCCTGGAGAGACCCAGTACTCC. Amino acid sequence: CASSPGETQYS.

This clonotype showed up just a few times. The CDR3 protein is CATSDLRLDRETQYF. The CDR3 DNA sequence: TGTGCCACCAGTGATTTAAGACTAGATAGGGAGACGCAGTATTTT. The chain is built from TRBV24-1 and TRBJ2-3; tentative D call: TRBD2 (6 bases). Trimming left V 1 base short and J 9 bases short, with 16 bases between. This CDR3 has 15 amino acids. Germline V gene data show CDR1 as KGHDR and CDR2 as SFDVKD.

This clonotype appeared many times. CDR3: CASSFKRNYGYTF. The CDR3 region has the DNA TGTGCCAGCAGTTTTAAGAGGAACTATGGCTACACCTTC. The chain couples TRBV12-3 or TRBV12-4 to TRBJ1-2; no clear D gene. The CDR3 has 13 residues. Trimming took 3 bases from V and 2 from J, leaving 7 bases between them.

This clonotype was detected many times. The chain links TRBV7-2 to TRBJ2-7; 7 nucleotides align to TRBD2. CDR3 length equals 17 residues. Germline V gives CDR1 SGHTA, CDR2 FQGNSA. The ends lost 0 bases at V and 0 bases at J; junction bases unmatched: 8. The CDR3 spells CASSLAIQRGYSYEQYF. CDR3 nucleotide sequence: TGTGCCAGCAGCTTAGCGATCCAGCGGGGTTACTCCTACGAGCAGTACTTC.

CDR3 in DNA: TGTGCCAGCACTTCAGGGGGCAATGAGCAGTTCTTC. Protein: CASTSGGNEQFF. This rearrangement joins TRBV25-1 to TRBJ2-1, with 7 nucleotides matching TRBD1. Trimming removed 7 bases from V and 6 bases from J; junction bases left unmatched: 3. The CDR3 has 12 residues. Germline-derived CDR1 and CDR2 are MGHDK and SYGVNS.